This T cell receptor (beta chain) came from a study of blood T cell repertoires in COVID-19. Study in general: COVID-19 samples, acute and convalescent, were from the United States, Italy and Spain. In each case, the material was cDNA or gDNA derived from T cells, B-cell-depleted T cells, or PBMCs.

The V end was cut by 3 bases, the J end by 4 bases, with 7 bases between. The CDR3 is 12 residues long. The germline V gene has CDR1 SGHRS and CDR2 YFSETQ. Here immunoSEQ multiplex PCR was the method, and the copy in TCRdb shows in-frame clones only, minus some. Of 250,000 to 300,000 clones listed, around 87% were seen once; the top ten hold approximately 4%. The chain links TRBV5-1 to TRBJ1-2, with TRBD1 as a possible D gene (5 bases). The source is a man aged 18 to 29 with active or convalescent COVID-19. Sequencing was done on a sample of peripheral blood. The CDR3 spells CASSYDSYGYTF. CDR3 in DNA: TGCGCCAGCAGCTATGACAGCTATGGCTACACCTTC. Together with reference TRBV5-1 and TRBJ1-2, the CDR3 gives the full variable domain: KAGVTQTPRYLIKTRGQQVTLSCSPISGHRSVSWYQQTPGQGLQFLFEYFSETQRNKGNFPGRFSGRQFSNSRSEMNVSTLELGDSALYLCASSYDSYGYTFGSGTRLTVV.